What follows is one T cell receptor (beta chain) and its context. The antigen remains undetermined. Timing groups of about 4 and about 12 weeks for second doses were pooled. This CDR3 has 10 residues. CDR1 is DFQATT and CDR2 is SNEGSKA in the germline V gene (reference sequence). V lost 4 bases and J lost 3, with 4 bases in between. This record belongs to a study of T cell responses to AZD1222 COVID-19 vaccine. General study points: Epitopes outside B.1.351 and B.1.1.7 mutated regions reportedly drew nearly half of spike TCRs. Only 6 or 7 AZD1222 recipients tested seropositive at baseline. Repertoires were obtained only post-peak T cell response.

Method: immunoSEQ multiplex PCR; TCRdb's copy keeps in-frame clones and lacks some. The sample consists of about 110,000 clones, about 94% of them appearing once. This chain links TRBV20-1 with TRBJ2-7; no reliable D call. The TCR sequence derives from an adult who received the AZD1222 COVID-19 vaccine. The sample was peripheral blood, taken 28 days after the second AZD1222 dose. The CDR3 spells CSATNYEQYF. The CDR3 bases are TGCAGTGCTACAAACTACGAGCAGTACTTC.